This T cell receptor (beta chain) is from a study of CD8+ T cells in alopecia areata. Reverse transcribed after extraction, RNA yielded cDNA as the sequencing template. This table comes from immunoSEQ multiplex PCR, and its TCRdb copy is limited to in-frame clones, with some not included. The sample lists about 140,000 clones; 50% to 65% were seen once. Study outcomes and limitations: In lesional scalp, particularly from alopecia totalis/universalis, clonality was higher than in normal scalp.

About this clone: Its antigen is still unknown.

Germline CDR1 SEHNR, CDR2 FQNEAQ (reference sequence). The germline V and J ends were trimmed by 5 bases and 2 bases, with 15 bases remaining between them. This CDR3 region has 15 residues. The sequence came from a human donor in good health. V usage is TRBV7-9 and J usage is TRBJ1-2, with D perhaps TRBD1 (5 bases). Sequencing used CD4+ T cells sorted from blood. This CDR3 reads CASSPGHFPNYGYTF. CDR3 nucleotides: TGTGCCAGCAGCCCAGGACATTTTCCCAACTATGGCTACACCTTC.